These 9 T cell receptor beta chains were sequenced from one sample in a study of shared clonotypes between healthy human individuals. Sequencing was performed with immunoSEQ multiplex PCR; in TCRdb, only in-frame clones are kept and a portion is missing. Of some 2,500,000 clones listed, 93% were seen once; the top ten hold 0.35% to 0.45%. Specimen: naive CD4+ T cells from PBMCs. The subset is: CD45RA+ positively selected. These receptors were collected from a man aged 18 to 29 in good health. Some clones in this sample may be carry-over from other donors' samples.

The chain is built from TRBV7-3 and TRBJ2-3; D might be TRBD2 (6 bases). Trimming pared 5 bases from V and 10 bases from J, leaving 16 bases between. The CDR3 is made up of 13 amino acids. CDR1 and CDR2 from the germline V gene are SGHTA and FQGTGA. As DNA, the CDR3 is TGTGCCAGCAGCACCGGGACTCCAGACGCGCAGTATTTT. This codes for CASSTGTPDAQYF.

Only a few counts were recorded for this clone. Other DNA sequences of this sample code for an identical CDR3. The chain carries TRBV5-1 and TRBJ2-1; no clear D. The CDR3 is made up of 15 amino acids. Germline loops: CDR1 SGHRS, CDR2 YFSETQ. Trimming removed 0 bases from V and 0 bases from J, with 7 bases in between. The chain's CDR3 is CASSLVAASYNEQFF. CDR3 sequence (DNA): TGCGCCAGCAGCTTGGTGGCGGCCTCCTACAATGAGCAGTTCTTC.

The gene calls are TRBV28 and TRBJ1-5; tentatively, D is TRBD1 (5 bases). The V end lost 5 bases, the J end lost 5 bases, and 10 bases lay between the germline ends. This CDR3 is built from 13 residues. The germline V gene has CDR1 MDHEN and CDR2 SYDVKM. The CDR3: CASSRQLYQPQHF. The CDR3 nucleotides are TGTGCCAGCAGTCGACAGCTCTATCAGCCCCAGCATTTT. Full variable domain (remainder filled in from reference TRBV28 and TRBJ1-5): DVKVTQSSRYLVKRTGEKVFLECVQDMDHENMFWYRQDPGLGLRLIYFSYDVKMKEKGDIPEGYSVSREKKERFSLILESASTNQTSMYLCASSRQLYQPQHFGDGTRLSIL.

The CDR3 sequence is CASSVDWGTIGGELFF. The CDR3 region has the DNA TGTGCCAGCAGCGTAGATTGGGGGACTATCGGCGGGGAGCTGTTTTTT. V usage is TRBV9 and J usage is TRBJ2-2; 7 nucleotides agree with TRBD2. CDR1 is SGDLS and CDR2 is YYNGEE in the germline V gene. V lost 0 bases, J lost 7 bases, and 9 bases stayed unmatched. The CDR3 consists of 16 residues.

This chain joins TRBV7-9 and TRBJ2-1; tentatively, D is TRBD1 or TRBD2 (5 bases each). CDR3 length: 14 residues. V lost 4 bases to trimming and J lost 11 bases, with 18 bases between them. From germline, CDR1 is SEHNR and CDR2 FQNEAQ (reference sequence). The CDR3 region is CASSSVNMGPKQFF. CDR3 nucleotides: TGTGCCAGCAGCTCCGTTAACATGGGACCTAAGCAGTTCTTC.

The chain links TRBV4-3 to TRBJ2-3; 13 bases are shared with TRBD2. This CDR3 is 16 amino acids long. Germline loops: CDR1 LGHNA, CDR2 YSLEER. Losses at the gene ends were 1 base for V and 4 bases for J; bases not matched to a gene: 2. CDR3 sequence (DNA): TGCGCCAGCAGCCAAGGTGGACTAGCGGGAGCAGATACGCAGTATTTT. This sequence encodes CASSQGGLAGADTQYF.

This CDR3 reads CASRSSWDYEQYF. In nucleotides, the CDR3 is TGTGCCAGCAGGTCCAGCTGGGACTACGAGCAGTACTTC. The genes are TRBV6-5 and TRBJ2-7; no definite D call. The CDR3 runs to 13 residues. V shed 6 bases and J shed 3 bases, with 12 bases lying between them. The V gene's germline CDR1 is MNHEY and CDR2 SVGAGI.

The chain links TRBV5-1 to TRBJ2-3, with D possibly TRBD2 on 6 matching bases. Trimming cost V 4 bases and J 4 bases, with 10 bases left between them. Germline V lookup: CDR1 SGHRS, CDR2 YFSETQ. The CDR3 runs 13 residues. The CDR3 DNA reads TGCGCCAGCAGCCGGGAGATTGCAGATACGCAGTATTTT. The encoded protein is CASSREIADTQYF.

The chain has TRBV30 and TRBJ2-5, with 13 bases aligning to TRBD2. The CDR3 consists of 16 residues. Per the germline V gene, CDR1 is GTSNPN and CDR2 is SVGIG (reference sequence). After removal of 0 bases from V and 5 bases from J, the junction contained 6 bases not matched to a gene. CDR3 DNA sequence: TGTGCCTGGAGTGTAACTAGCGGGAGGGCCCGGGAGACCCAGTACTTC. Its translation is CAWSVTSGRARETQYF.